This TCR beta chain was recorded in a study of blood T cell repertoires in COVID-19. In the study overall: Samples representing acute and convalescent COVID-19 were sourced from the United States, Italy and Spain.

Original data processing: Nucleated cell number was recorded as an estimate derived from reference gene primer amplification. TCRdb keeps only in-frame clones here, not all; method: immunoSEQ multiplex PCR. V and J calls and clone size come straight from that table; D and trimming were deduced from the DNA. The table has about 260,000 clones, 87% seen once. This receptor was obtained from a woman in her forties or fifties with acute or convalescent COVID-19. Source material: peripheral blood.

The CDR3 DNA is TGCGCCAGCAGCGAGGACCCGGGACAGGGGATTTCACCCCTCCACTTT. This gives the protein CASSEDPGQGISPLHF. The gene calls are TRBV5-1 and TRBJ1-6; 10 bases are shared with TRBD1. The ends lost 4 bases at V and 9 bases at J; junction bases unmatched: 10. In germline, CDR1 is SGHRS, CDR2 YFSETQ. The CDR3 has 16 residues.